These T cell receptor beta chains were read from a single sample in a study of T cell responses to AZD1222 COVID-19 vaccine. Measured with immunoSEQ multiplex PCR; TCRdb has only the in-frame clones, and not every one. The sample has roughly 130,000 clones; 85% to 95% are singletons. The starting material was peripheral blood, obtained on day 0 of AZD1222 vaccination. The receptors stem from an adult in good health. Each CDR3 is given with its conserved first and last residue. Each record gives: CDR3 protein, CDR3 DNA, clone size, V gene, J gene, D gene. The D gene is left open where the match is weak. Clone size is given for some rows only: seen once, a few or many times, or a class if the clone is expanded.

CDR3 protein: CSVGRDGYEQYF; CDR3 DNA: TGCAGCGTTGGTAGGGACGGGTACGAGCAGTACTTC; clone size: .; V gene: TRBV29-1; J gene: TRBJ2-7; D gene: .
CDR3 protein: CASSSQGTGELFF; CDR3 DNA: TGTGCCAGCTCATCTCAGGGGACGGGGGAGCTGTTTTTT; clone size: .; V gene: TRBV18; J gene: TRBJ2-2; D gene: .
CDR3 protein: CATSRTGDSEKLFF; CDR3 DNA: TGTGCCACCAGCAGAACAGGGGACAGTGAAAAACTGTTTTTT; clone size: .; V gene: TRBV15; J gene: TRBJ1-4; D gene: TRBD1
CDR3 protein: CASSSGQTNEKLFF; CDR3 DNA: TGTGCCAGCAGCTCGGGACAGACAAATGAAAAACTGTTTTTT; clone size: .; V gene: TRBV7-9; J gene: TRBJ1-4; D gene: TRBD1
CDR3 protein: CATSGRVPSYNEQFF; CDR3 DNA: TGTGCCACCAGTGGAAGGGTACCGTCCTACAATGAGCAGTTCTTC; clone size: .; V gene: TRBV24-1; J gene: TRBJ2-1; D gene: .
CDR3 protein: CASSLSLQGEYGYTF; CDR3 DNA: TGTGCCAGCAGTTTATCTCTACAGGGGGAGTATGGCTACACCTTC; clone size: .; V gene: TRBV28; J gene: TRBJ1-2; D gene: TRBD1
CDR3 protein: CASSDTRKGEGTQYF; CDR3 DNA: TGTGCCAGCAGTGATACAAGAAAGGGAGAGGGTACGCAGTATTTT; clone size: .; V gene: TRBV6-1; J gene: TRBJ2-3; D gene: .
CDR3 protein: CASSQTGISTIYF; CDR3 DNA: TGTGCCAGCAGTCAAACAGGGATTAGCACCATATATTTT; clone size: once; V gene: TRBV6-5; J gene: TRBJ1-3; D gene: .
CDR3 protein: CATNLAGESDTQYF; CDR3 DNA: TGTGCCACAAATCTAGCGGGAGAATCAGATACGCAGTATTTT; clone size: .; V gene: TRBV28; J gene: TRBJ2-3; D gene: TRBD2
CDR3 protein: CASSYRTKGEKLFF; CDR3 DNA: TGTGCCAGCAGTTACAGGACTAAGGGAGAAAAACTGTTTTTT; clone size: .; V gene: TRBV6-5; J gene: TRBJ1-4; D gene: .
CDR3 protein: CASSDGAGGPLVPDTQYF; CDR3 DNA: TGTGCCAGCAGCGACGGCGCGGGAGGCCCCCTGGTCCCAGATACGCAGTATTTT; clone size: once; V gene: TRBV2; J gene: TRBJ2-3; D gene: TRBD2
CDR3 protein: CASSTRVTNTGELFF; CDR3 DNA: TGTGCCAGCAGTACCAGAGTGACGAACACCGGGGAGCTGTTTTTT; clone size: .; V gene: TRBV6-6; J gene: TRBJ2-2; D gene: .
CDR3 protein: CASKGGTGQETQYF; CDR3 DNA: TGTGCCAGCAAAGGGGGAACAGGTCAAGAGACCCAGTACTTC; clone size: .; V gene: TRBV2; J gene: TRBJ2-5; D gene: .
CDR3 protein: CASSLRGPYEQYF; CDR3 DNA: TGTGCCAGCAGTTTAAGGGGTCCCTACGAGCAGTACTTC; clone size: .; V gene: TRBV28; J gene: TRBJ2-7; D gene: .
CDR3 protein: CASSLGQGEKLFF; CDR3 DNA: TGTGCCAGCAGCTTAGGACAGGGTGAAAAACTGTTTTTT; clone size: .; V gene: TRBV7-8; J gene: TRBJ1-4; D gene: TRBD1
CDR3 protein: CASEEGEQFF; CDR3 DNA: TGTGCCAGTGAGGAGGGTGAGCAGTTCTTC; clone size: .; V gene: TRBV2; J gene: TRBJ2-1; D gene: .
CDR3 protein: CASRFEQRDLYNEQFF; CDR3 DNA: TGCGCCAGCAGATTCGAACAGCGGGACCTTTACAATGAGCAGTTCTTC; clone size: .; V gene: TRBV4-1; J gene: TRBJ2-1; D gene: TRBD2
CDR3 protein: CAWSVGGGSNEKLFF; CDR3 DNA: TGTGCCTGGAGTGTAGGAGGGGGTTCTAATGAAAAACTGTTTTTT; clone size: .; V gene: TRBV30; J gene: TRBJ1-4; D gene: .
CDR3 protein: CASSPGRANTGELFF; CDR3 DNA: TGTGCCAGCAGCCCGGGGCGCGCGAACACCGGGGAGCTGTTTTTT; clone size: .; V gene: TRBV7-9; J gene: TRBJ2-2; D gene: .
CDR3 protein: CASSPGTGSAGANVLTF; CDR3 DNA: TGTGCCAGCAGTCCGGGGACCGGATCAGCTGGGGCCAACGTCCTGACTTTC; clone size: .; V gene: TRBV28; J gene: TRBJ2-6; D gene: .
CDR3 protein: CASSPGQGNTEAFF; CDR3 DNA: TGTGCCAGCAGCCCCGGACAGGGGAACACTGAAGCTTTCTTT; clone size: .; V gene: TRBV7-9; J gene: TRBJ1-1; D gene: TRBD1
CDR3 protein: CASSRTDTGIKYF; CDR3 DNA: TGTGCCAGCTCACGCACTGATACAGGGATAAAGTACTTC; clone size: .; V gene: TRBV18; J gene: TRBJ2-7; D gene: .
CDR3 protein: CASSYLSKWFNYGYTF; CDR3 DNA: TGTGCCAGCAGCTACCTCAGTAAGTGGTTTAACTATGGCTACACCTTC; clone size: .; V gene: TRBV7-6; J gene: TRBJ1-2; D gene: .
CDR3 protein: CASSLDSIGPQHF; CDR3 DNA: TGCGCCAGCAGCCTGGACAGTATCGGGCCCCAGCATTTT; clone size: .; V gene: TRBV5-1; J gene: TRBJ1-5; D gene: .
CDR3 protein: CASSLELARPQHF; CDR3 DNA: TGTGCCAGCAGTTTGGAACTAGCCCGGCCCCAGCATTTT; clone size: .; V gene: TRBV28; J gene: TRBJ1-5; D gene: .
CDR3 protein: CASSEALPSGNTIYF; CDR3 DNA: TGTGCCAGCAGTGAAGCGCTGCCCTCTGGAAACACCATATATTTT; clone size: .; V gene: TRBV2; J gene: TRBJ1-3; D gene: .
CDR3 protein: CASSLGLGHEQFF; CDR3 DNA: TGCGCCAGCAGCCTGGGACTAGGCCATGAGCAGTTCTTC; clone size: .; V gene: TRBV5-1; J gene: TRBJ2-1; D gene: TRBD2
CDR3 protein: CASSVLGGYSNQPQHF; CDR3 DNA: TGTGCCAGCAGTGTCTTAGGCGGATATAGCAATCAGCCCCAGCATTTT; clone size: .; V gene: TRBV2; J gene: TRBJ1-5; D gene: .
CDR3 protein: CASSFGLNTEAFF; CDR3 DNA: TGTGCCAGCAGCTTCGGCCTTAACACTGAAGCTTTCTTT; clone size: .; V gene: TRBV11-2; J gene: TRBJ1-1; D gene: .
CDR3 protein: CASTQGKGIYEQYF; CDR3 DNA: TGTGCCAGCACCCAGGGGAAGGGAATCTACGAGCAGTACTTC; clone size: .; V gene: TRBV6-6; J gene: TRBJ2-7; D gene: .
CDR3 protein: CASSAYDTGALEQFF; CDR3 DNA: TGTGCCAGCAGCGCCTACGACACGGGAGCCCTTGAGCAGTTCTTC; clone size: .; V gene: TRBV3-1/TRBV3-2; J gene: TRBJ2-1; D gene: .
CDR3 protein: CASSLDGAPTDTQYF; CDR3 DNA: TGCGCCAGCAGCTTGGATGGGGCCCCCACAGATACGCAGTATTTT; clone size: once; V gene: TRBV5-1; J gene: TRBJ2-3; D gene: .
CDR3 protein: CASSPDRGRSYEQYF; CDR3 DNA: TGCGCCAGCAGCCCGGACAGGGGGCGGTCCTACGAGCAGTACTTC; clone size: once; V gene: TRBV5-1; J gene: TRBJ2-7; D gene: TRBD1
CDR3 protein: CASSGTASGNTIYF; CDR3 DNA: TGTGCCAGTAGCGGGACCGCTTCTGGAAACACCATATATTTT; clone size: .; V gene: TRBV19; J gene: TRBJ1-3; D gene: .
CDR3 protein: CASSSPGQGGKLFF; CDR3 DNA: TGTGCCAGCAGCTCCCCGGGACAAGGAGGAAAACTGTTTTTT; clone size: .; V gene: TRBV7-8; J gene: TRBJ1-4; D gene: .
CDR3 protein: CASSLQGSGNTIYF; CDR3 DNA: TGTGCCAGCAGCTTACAGGGGAGTGGAAACACCATATATTTT; clone size: .; V gene: TRBV7-9; J gene: TRBJ1-3; D gene: .
CDR3 protein: CASSFRPNTGELFF; CDR3 DNA: TGTGCCAGCAGTTTCCGCCCGAACACCGGGGAGCTGTTTTTT; clone size: .; V gene: TRBV6-5; J gene: TRBJ2-2; D gene: .
CDR3 protein: CASSLVRGTYEQYF; CDR3 DNA: TGTGCCAGCAGCTTAGTTCGGGGAACCTACGAGCAGTACTTC; clone size: .; V gene: TRBV7-8; J gene: TRBJ2-7; D gene: .
CDR3 protein: CASSNQGARQPQHF; CDR3 DNA: TGTGCCAGCAGTAATCAGGGGGCCCGGCAGCCCCAGCATTTT; clone size: .; V gene: TRBV27; J gene: TRBJ1-5; D gene: TRBD1
CDR3 protein: CASRDGQGGGYTF; CDR3 DNA: TGTGCCAGCAGGGACGGACAGGGCGGCGGCTACACCTTC; clone size: once; V gene: TRBV28; J gene: TRBJ1-2; D gene: TRBD1
CDR3 protein: CASRPDSNYGYTF; CDR3 DNA: TGTGCCAGCAGACCGGACAGCAACTATGGCTACACCTTC; clone size: .; V gene: TRBV2; J gene: TRBJ1-2; D gene: .
CDR3 protein: CASSEALPGYTQYF; CDR3 DNA: TGTGCCAGCAGTGAAGCGCTTCCGGGCTATACGCAGTATTTT; clone size: .; V gene: TRBV6-1; J gene: TRBJ2-3; D gene: .
CDR3 protein: CASSPPFTSGANVLTF; CDR3 DNA: TGTGCCAGCTCACCACCTTTCACCTCTGGGGCCAACGTCCTGACTTTC; clone size: .; V gene: TRBV18; J gene: TRBJ2-6; D gene: .
CDR3 protein: CASKFVGAFF; CDR3 DNA: TGTGCCAGCAAGTTTGTGGGAGCTTTCTTT; clone size: .; V gene: TRBV21-1; J gene: TRBJ1-1; D gene: .
CDR3 protein: CASSFAARANQPQHF; CDR3 DNA: TGTGCCAGTAGCTTCGCCGCGCGGGCTAATCAGCCCCAGCATTTT; clone size: .; V gene: TRBV19; J gene: TRBJ1-5; D gene: .
CDR3 protein: CASSERRSTDTQYF; CDR3 DNA: TGCGCCAGCAGCGAGCGACGGAGCACAGATACGCAGTATTTT; clone size: .; V gene: TRBV4-1; J gene: TRBJ2-3; D gene: .
CDR3 protein: CASSLDGAGGDTQYF; CDR3 DNA: TGCGCCAGCAGCTTGGATGGGGCTGGTGGAGATACGCAGTATTTT; clone size: .; V gene: TRBV5-1; J gene: TRBJ2-3; D gene: .
CDR3 protein: CASSLVQNTEAFF; CDR3 DNA: TGTGCCAGCAGTTTAGTACAGAACACTGAAGCTTTCTTT; clone size: .; V gene: TRBV12-3/TRBV12-4; J gene: TRBJ1-1; D gene: .
CDR3 protein: CASSPRTAYNEQFF; CDR3 DNA: TGTGCCAGCAGCCCAAGAACAGCTTACAATGAGCAGTTCTTC; clone size: .; V gene: TRBV9; J gene: TRBJ2-1; D gene: .
CDR3 protein: CASSPGTGERRPQHF; CDR3 DNA: TGTGCCAGCTCACCAGGGACAGGGGAAAGGAGGCCCCAGCATTTT; clone size: .; V gene: TRBV18; J gene: TRBJ1-5; D gene: TRBD1
CDR3 protein: CASSLAASQRTGYTF; CDR3 DNA: TGTGCCAGCAGCTTGGCGGCTTCACAGCGAACTGGCTACACCTTC; clone size: .; V gene: TRBV5-8; J gene: TRBJ1-2; D gene: .
CDR3 protein: CASSQTGEPHYEQYF; CDR3 DNA: TGCGCCAGCAGCCAAACAGGGGAGCCTCACTACGAGCAGTACTTC; clone size: .; V gene: TRBV5-1; J gene: TRBJ2-7; D gene: TRBD1
CDR3 protein: CASSPGGAGVTDTQYF; CDR3 DNA: TGTGCCAGCAGCCCCGGGGGGGCGGGAGTTACAGATACGCAGTATTTT; clone size: .; V gene: TRBV7-6; J gene: TRBJ2-3; D gene: TRBD2